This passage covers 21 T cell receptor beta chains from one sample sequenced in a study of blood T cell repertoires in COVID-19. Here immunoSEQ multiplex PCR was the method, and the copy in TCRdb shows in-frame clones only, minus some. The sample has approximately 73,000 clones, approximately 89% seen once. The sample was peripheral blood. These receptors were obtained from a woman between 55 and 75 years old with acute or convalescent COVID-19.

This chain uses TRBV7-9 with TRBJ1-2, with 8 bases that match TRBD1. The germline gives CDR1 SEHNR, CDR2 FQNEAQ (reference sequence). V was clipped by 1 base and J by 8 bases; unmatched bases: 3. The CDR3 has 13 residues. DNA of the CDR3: TGTGCCAGCAGCTTAGGGACAGGGCAAGGCTACACCTTC. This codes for CASSLGTGQGYTF.

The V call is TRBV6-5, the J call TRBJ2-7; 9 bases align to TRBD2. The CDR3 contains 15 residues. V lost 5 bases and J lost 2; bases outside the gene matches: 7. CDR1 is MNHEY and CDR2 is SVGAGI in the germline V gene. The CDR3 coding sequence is TGTGCCAGCAGTCAAAGCGGGAGGACAACCTACGAGCAGTACTTC. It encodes CASSQSGRTTYEQYF.

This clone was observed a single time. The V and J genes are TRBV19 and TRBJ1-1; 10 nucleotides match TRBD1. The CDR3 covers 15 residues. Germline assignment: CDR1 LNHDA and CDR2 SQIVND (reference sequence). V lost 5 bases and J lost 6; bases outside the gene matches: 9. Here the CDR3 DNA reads TGTGCCAGTAGTCCCTCGGGACAGGGGAGGCCTGAAGCTTTCTTT. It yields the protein CASSPSGQGRPEAFF.

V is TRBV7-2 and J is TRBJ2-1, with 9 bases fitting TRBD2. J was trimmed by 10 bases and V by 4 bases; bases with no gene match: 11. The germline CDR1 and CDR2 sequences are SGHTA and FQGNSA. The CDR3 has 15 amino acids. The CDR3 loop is CASSWVRQAGGEQFF. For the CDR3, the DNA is TGTGCCAGCAGCTGGGTTCGCCAGGCGGGGGGGGAGCAGTTCTTC. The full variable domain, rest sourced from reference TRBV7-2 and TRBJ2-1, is GAGVSQSPSNKVTEKGKDVELRCDPISGHTALYWYRQSLGQGLEFLIYFQGNSAPDKSGLPSDRFSAERTGGSVSTLTIQRTQQEDSAVYLCASSWVRQAGGEQFFGPGTRLTVL.

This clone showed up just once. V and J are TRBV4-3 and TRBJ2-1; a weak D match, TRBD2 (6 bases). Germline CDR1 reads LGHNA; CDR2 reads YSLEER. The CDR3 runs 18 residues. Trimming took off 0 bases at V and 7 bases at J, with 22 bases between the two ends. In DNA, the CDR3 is TGCGCCAGCAGCCAAGATTGGGCTGCCGGGACTGGGGGGAATGAGCAGTTCTTC. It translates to CASSQDWAAGTGGNEQFF.

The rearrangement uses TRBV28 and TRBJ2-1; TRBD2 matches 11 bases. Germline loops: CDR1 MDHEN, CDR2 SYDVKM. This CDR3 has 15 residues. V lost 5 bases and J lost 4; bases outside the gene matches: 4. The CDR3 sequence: CASSPRLAGYNEQFF. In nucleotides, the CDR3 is TGTGCCAGCAGTCCCCGACTAGCGGGGTACAATGAGCAGTTCTTC.

The CDR3: CATQQGTNKDEAFF. The DNA for the CDR3 is TGTGCCACCCAACAGGGGACGAACAAGGATGAAGCTTTCTTT. The V call is TRBV28, the J call TRBJ1-1; 7 bases line up with TRBD1. The CDR3 loop spans 14 amino acids. The germline V gene encodes CDR1 MDHEN and CDR2 SYDVKM. V dropped 10 bases and J dropped 7; count of bases not matched to a gene: 15.

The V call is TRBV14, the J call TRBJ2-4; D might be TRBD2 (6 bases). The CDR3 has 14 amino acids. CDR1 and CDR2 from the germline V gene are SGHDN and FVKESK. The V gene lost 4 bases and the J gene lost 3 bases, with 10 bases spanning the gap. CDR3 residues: CASSPPGVKNIQYF. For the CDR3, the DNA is TGTGCCAGCAGCCCCCCGGGGGTCAAAAACATTCAGTACTTC. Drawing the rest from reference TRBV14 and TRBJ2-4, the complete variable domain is EAGVTQFPSHSVIEKGQTVTLRCDPISGHDNLYWYRRVMGKEIKFLLHFVKESKQDESGMPNNRFLAERTGGTYSTLKVQPAELEDSGVYFCASSPPGVKNIQYFGAGTRLSVL.

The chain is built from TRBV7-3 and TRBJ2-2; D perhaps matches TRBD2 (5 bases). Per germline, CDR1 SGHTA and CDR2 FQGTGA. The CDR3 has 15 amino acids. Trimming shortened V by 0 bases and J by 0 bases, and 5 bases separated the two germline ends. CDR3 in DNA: TGTGCCAGCAGCTTAACTAGCGCGAACACCGGGGAGCTGTTTTTT. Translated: CASSLTSANTGELFF.

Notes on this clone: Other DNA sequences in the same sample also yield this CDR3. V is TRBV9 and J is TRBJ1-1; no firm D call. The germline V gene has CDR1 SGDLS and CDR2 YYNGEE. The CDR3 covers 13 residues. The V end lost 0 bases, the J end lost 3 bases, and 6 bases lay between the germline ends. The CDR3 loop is CASSVGGDTEAFF. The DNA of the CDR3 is TGTGCCAGCAGCGTAGGTGGAGACACTGAAGCTTTCTTT.

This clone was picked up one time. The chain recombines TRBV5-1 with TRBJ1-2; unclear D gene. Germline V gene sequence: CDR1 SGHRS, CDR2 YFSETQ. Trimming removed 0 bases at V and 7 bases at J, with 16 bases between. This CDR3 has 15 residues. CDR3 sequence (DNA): TGCGCCAGCAGCTTGGAGGCGCGTGGCTCGGGTGGCTACACCTTC. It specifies CASSLEARGSGGYTF. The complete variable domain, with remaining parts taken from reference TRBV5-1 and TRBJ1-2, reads KAGVTQTPRYLIKTRGQQVTLSCSPISGHRSVSWYQQTPGQGLQFLFEYFSETQRNKGNFPGRFSGRQFSNSRSEMNVSTLELGDSALYLCASSLEARGSGGYTFGSGTRLTVV.

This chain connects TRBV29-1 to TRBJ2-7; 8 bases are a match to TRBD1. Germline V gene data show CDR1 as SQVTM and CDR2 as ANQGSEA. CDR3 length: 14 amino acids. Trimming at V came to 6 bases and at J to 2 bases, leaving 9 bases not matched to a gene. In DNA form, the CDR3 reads TGCAGCGTCGGATTTGGGACAGGTCCCTACGAGCAGTACTTC. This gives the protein CSVGFGTGPYEQYF.

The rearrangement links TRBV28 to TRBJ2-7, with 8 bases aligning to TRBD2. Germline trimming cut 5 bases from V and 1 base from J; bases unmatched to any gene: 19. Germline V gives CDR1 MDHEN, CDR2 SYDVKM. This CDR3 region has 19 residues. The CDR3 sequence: CASSPRPGLAKPTSYEQYF. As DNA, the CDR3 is TGTGCCAGCAGTCCCAGGCCCGGACTAGCCAAGCCCACTTCCTACGAGCAGTACTTC.

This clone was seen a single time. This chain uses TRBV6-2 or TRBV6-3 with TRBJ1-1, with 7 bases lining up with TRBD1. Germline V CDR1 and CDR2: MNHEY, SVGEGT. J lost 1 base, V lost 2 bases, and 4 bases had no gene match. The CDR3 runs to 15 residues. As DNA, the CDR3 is TGTGCCAGCAGTTACCGACAGGGATCGAACACTGAAGCTTTCTTT. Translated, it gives CASSYRQGSNTEAFF.

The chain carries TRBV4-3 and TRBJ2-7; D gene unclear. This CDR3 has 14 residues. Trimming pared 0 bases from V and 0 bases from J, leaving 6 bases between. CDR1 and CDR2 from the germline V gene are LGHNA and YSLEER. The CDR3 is CASSQDINSYEQYF. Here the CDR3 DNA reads TGCGCCAGCAGCCAAGATATAAACTCCTACGAGCAGTACTTC.

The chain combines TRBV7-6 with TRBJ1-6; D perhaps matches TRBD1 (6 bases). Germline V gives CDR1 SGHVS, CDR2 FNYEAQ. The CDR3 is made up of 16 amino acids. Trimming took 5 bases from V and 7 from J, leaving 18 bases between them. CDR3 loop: CASSPRGKGKNSPLHF. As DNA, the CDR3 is TGTGCCAGCAGCCCCAGGGGAAAGGGGAAGAATTCACCCCTCCACTTT.

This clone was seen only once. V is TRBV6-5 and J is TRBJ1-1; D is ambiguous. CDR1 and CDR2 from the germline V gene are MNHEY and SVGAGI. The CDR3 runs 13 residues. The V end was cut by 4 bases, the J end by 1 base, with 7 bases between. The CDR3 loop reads CASSLWRNTEAFF. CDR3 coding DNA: TGTGCCAGCAGTTTGTGGAGGAACACTGAAGCTTTCTTT.

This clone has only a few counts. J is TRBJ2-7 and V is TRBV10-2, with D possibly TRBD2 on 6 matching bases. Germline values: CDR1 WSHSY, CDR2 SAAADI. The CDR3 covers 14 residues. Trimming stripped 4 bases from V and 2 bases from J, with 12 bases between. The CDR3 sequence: CASSGGGTPYEQYF. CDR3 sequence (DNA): TGCGCCAGCAGTGGTGGGGGGACCCCCTACGAGCAGTACTTC.

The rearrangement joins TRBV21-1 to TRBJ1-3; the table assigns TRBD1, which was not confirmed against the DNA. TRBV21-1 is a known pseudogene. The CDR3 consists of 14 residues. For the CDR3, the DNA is TGTGCCAGCAGCAAACAGGGTTCTGGAAACACCATATATTTT. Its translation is CASSKQGSGNTIYF.

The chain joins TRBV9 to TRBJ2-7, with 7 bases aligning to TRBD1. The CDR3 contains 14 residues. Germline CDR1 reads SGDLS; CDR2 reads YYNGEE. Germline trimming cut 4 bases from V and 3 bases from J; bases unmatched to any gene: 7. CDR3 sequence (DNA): TGTGCCAGCAGCCCCGGGACAGCTAACTACGAGCAGTACTTC. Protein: CASSPGTANYEQYF.

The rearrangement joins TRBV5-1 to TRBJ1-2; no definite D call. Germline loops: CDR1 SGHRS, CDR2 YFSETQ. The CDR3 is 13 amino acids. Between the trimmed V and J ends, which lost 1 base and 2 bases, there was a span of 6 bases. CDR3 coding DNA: TGCGCCAGCAGCTTGCAGAGGAACTATGGCTACACCTTC. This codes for CASSLQRNYGYTF.